These 30 T cell receptor beta chains came from one sample sequenced in a study of T cell responses to AZD1222 COVID-19 vaccine. The repertoire was sequenced with immunoSEQ multiplex PCR; TCRdb's copy has only in-frame clones and lacks some. The sample yields about 110,000 clones, around 87% seen once. This specimen was peripheral blood, taken 28 days after the second AZD1222 dose. The origin of the receptors is an adult who received the AZD1222 COVID-19 vaccine.

The V and J genes are TRBV9 and TRBJ1-5; D ambiguous. The CDR3 is 14 amino acids. V was clipped by 4 bases and J by 4 bases, with 12 bases between them. Per germline, CDR1 SGDLS and CDR2 YYNGEE. The CDR3 DNA reads TGTGCCAGCAGCAAATCACGCGGGAATCAGCCCCAGCATTTT. Encoded protein: CASSKSRGNQPQHF.

This clone occurred once. The rearrangement links TRBV12-5 to TRBJ2-7; 14 bases match TRBD2. J gave up 1 base and V 7 bases, and 18 bases lay outside the gene matches. CDR3 length: 20 residues. Per the germline V gene, CDR1 is LGHNT and CDR2 is FRNRAP. This CDR3 is CASDPLAGLAGVGGSYEQYF. CDR3 sequence (DNA): TGTGCTAGTGACCCGCTCGCGGGACTAGCGGGAGTCGGGGGATCCTACGAGCAGTACTTC.

CDR3 nucleotides: TGTGCCAGCAGCCCCGGGACAGGCTACAATGAGCAGTTCTTC. Its translation is CASSPGTGYNEQFF. The V gene is TRBV27, the J gene TRBJ2-1, with TRBD1 identical over 8 bases. Germline CDR1 is MNHEY and CDR2 is SMNVEV (reference sequence). After removal of 6 bases from V and 3 bases from J, the junction contained 4 bases not matched to a gene. The CDR3 has 14 residues.

The chain recombines TRBV6-5 with TRBJ1-2; D is possibly TRBD1 (6 bases). Per the germline V gene, CDR1 is MNHEY and CDR2 is SVGAGI. CDR3 length: 14 residues. V dropped 10 bases and J dropped 2 bases, with 17 bases sitting between them. The CDR3 DNA is TGTGCCACCATACGACAGGCTACCAACTATGGCTACACCTTC. This codes for CATIRQATNYGYTF.

The chain employs TRBV19 and TRBJ2-4, with 15 bases identical to TRBD2. This CDR3 is 18 amino acids long. The trim removed 6 bases at V and 0 bases at J, leaving 6 bases unmatched. Germline CDR1 LNHDA, CDR2 SQIVND (reference sequence). The CDR3 DNA reads TGTGCCAGTAGCACCGGACTAGCGGGGGGGCTAGCCAAAAACATTCAGTACTTC. Its translation is CASSTGLAGGLAKNIQYF.

The genes are TRBV29-1 and TRBJ2-7; D call uncertain. The CDR3 sequence is 12 residues long. The germline V and J ends were trimmed by 5 bases and 4 bases, with 12 bases remaining between them. CDR1 and CDR2 (germline): SQVTM, ANQGSEA. The CDR3 here is CSVFGPRYEQYF. CDR3 coding DNA: TGCAGCGTTTTTGGCCCCCGTTACGAGCAGTACTTC.

The V gene is TRBV10-2, the J gene TRBJ2-2, with D unresolved. The CDR3 sequence is 11 residues long. V lost 3 bases, J lost 6 bases, and 2 bases lay in between. Germline-derived CDR1 and CDR2 are WSHSY and SAAADI. The CDR3 loop is CASSDSGELFF. CDR3 DNA sequence: TGCGCCAGCAGTGATTCCGGGGAGCTGTTTTTT.

CDR3 region: CASSVVWGELSGYTF. The CDR3 region has the DNA TGTGCCAGCAGCGTTGTTTGGGGGGAGCTCAGTGGCTACACCTTC. The rearrangement links TRBV5-4 to TRBJ1-2, with TRBD1 as a possible D gene (5 bases). CDR3 size: 15 residues. Germline V gene data show CDR1 as SGHNT and CDR2 as YYREEE (reference sequence). V lost 4 bases, J lost 7 bases, and 20 bases lay in between. Supplemented by reference TRBV5-4 and TRBJ1-2, the full variable domain reads ETGVTQSPTHLIKTRGQQVTLRCSSQSGHNTVSWYQQALGQGPQFIFQYYREEENGRGNFPPRFSGLQFPNYSSELNVNALELDDSALYLCASSVVWGELSGYTFGSGTRLTVV.

The chain employs TRBV6-1 and TRBJ2-7; D gene ambiguous. Germline-derived CDR1 and CDR2 are MNHNS and SASEGT. Trimming removed 2 bases from V and 4 bases from J, with 9 bases in between. The CDR3 loop spans 13 amino acids. The CDR3 DNA follows: TGTGCCAGCAGTGAAATAGGCAGATACGAGCAGTACTTC. This codes for CASSEIGRYEQYF.

J is TRBJ1-4 and V is TRBV4-3; D is unresolved. Germline V CDR1 and CDR2: LGHNA, YSLEER. With 1 base removed from V and 8 bases from J, the gap between germline ends came to 17 bases. This CDR3 is built from 16 residues. CDR3 coding DNA: TGCGCCAGCAGCCAAGTCCGATCGGGGTTTGGCGAAAAACTGTTTTTT. As protein: CASSQVRSGFGEKLFF.

The genes are TRBV5-1 and TRBJ2-5; TRBD2 might be the D (6 bases). Trimming took off 5 bases at V and 7 bases at J, with 21 bases between the two ends. Germline assignment: CDR1 SGHRS and CDR2 YFSETQ. CDR3 length equals 15 residues. The CDR3 DNA is TGCGCCAGCAGGTTAGGGACTTCAAACCAGGGGACCCAGTACTTC. Translation gives CASRLGTSNQGTQYF.

A few counts support this clone. The chain uses TRBV24-1 and TRBJ1-6; D possibly corresponds to TRBD1 (5 bases). The CDR3 length is 20 residues. Trimming removed 2 bases at V and 0 bases at J, with 19 bases between. Germline V gives CDR1 KGHDR, CDR2 SFDVKD. The CDR3 here is CATSDYPWGSLCSYNSPLHF. The CDR3, as DNA: TGTGCCACCAGTGATTACCCGTGGGGGTCTCTTTGCTCCTATAATTCACCCCTCCACTTT.

The chain combines TRBV4-1 with TRBJ2-7; TRBD1 might be the D (6 bases). The CDR3 extends over 18 amino acids. Looked up from germline, CDR1 is MGHRA and CDR2 is YSYEKL. V gave up 1 base and J gave up 3 bases, with 22 bases separating them. CDR3 residues: CASSQGPVRTVGDYEQYF. In nucleotides, the CDR3 is TGCGCCAGCAGCCAAGGGCCCGTTAGGACAGTCGGTGACTACGAGCAGTACTTC.

CDR3 sequence: CSVAGLTKNTEAFF. The DNA of the CDR3 is TGCAGCGTTGCTGGGCTAACTAAGAACACTGAAGCTTTCTTT. The chain joins TRBV29-1 to TRBJ1-1; D is unresolved. The germline CDR1 and CDR2 sequences are SQVTM and ANQGSEA. The V and J ends lost 4 bases and 1 base respectively, with 13 bases between them. This CDR3 comprises 14 residues.

The V gene is TRBV7-3, the J gene TRBJ1-2, with 8 positions matching TRBD1. The CDR3 runs 17 residues. CDR1 and CDR2 from the germline V gene are SGHTA and FQGTGA. The V gene end was trimmed by 5 bases and the J gene end by 2 bases; junction bases not matched to a gene: 13. CDR3: CASSIHPSGGANYGYTF. CDR3 nucleotide sequence: TGTGCCAGCAGCATCCACCCATCAGGGGGCGCGAACTATGGCTACACCTTC.

This clone was detected a few times. The CDR3 spells CASSLSGQRYEQYF. CDR3 DNA sequence: TGTGCCAGCAGTTTATCCGGACAGCGCTACGAGCAGTACTTC. The chain employs TRBV27 and TRBJ2-7; D possibly corresponds to TRBD1 (6 bases). V lost 0 bases, J lost 3 bases, and 9 bases lay in between. Germline CDR1 reads MNHEY; CDR2 reads SMNVEV (reference sequence). CDR3 length: 14 residues.

The V and J genes are TRBV29-1 and TRBJ2-1, with unresolved D. This CDR3 has 13 amino acids. V was pared by 4 bases and J by 7 bases, with 14 bases between. Germline CDR1 and CDR2: SQVTM and ANQGSEA. Here the CDR3 DNA reads TGCAGCGTTGGGCTAACGGGTGGAAATGAGCAGTTCTTC. This translates into CSVGLTGGNEQFF.

The gene calls are TRBV7-2 and TRBJ1-2; possibly TRBD1 for D (6 bases). Per the germline V gene, CDR1 is SGHTA and CDR2 is FQGNSA. CDR3 length: 17 residues. Trimming stripped 5 bases from V and 7 bases from J, with 26 bases between. The CDR3 DNA sequence: TGTGCCAGCAGCCCACACTCTTTCGGCAGGGGAGGAGGTGGCTACACCTTC. Amino acid sequence: CASSPHSFGRGGGGYTF.

The chain has TRBV29-1 and TRBJ2-7; no firm D call. The CDR3 has 16 residues. From germline, CDR1 is SQVTM and CDR2 ANQGSEA. With 1 base removed from V and 9 bases from J, the gap between germline ends came to 25 bases. The CDR3 region has the DNA TGCAGCGTTGAAGGCCGTCTAGACCTTCCTGGGTTCGGGCAGTACTTC. It specifies CSVEGRLDLPGFGQYF.

The gene calls are TRBV6-2 or TRBV6-3 and TRBJ2-7, with D maybe TRBD1 (6 bases). There are 14 residues in the CDR3. The germline V and J ends were trimmed by 5 bases and 2 bases, with 13 bases remaining between them. Germline V gives CDR1 MNHEY, CDR2 SVGEGT. The CDR3 reads CASSQRQATYEQYF. The CDR3, as DNA: TGTGCCAGCAGTCAGAGACAGGCCACCTACGAGCAGTACTTC.

This clone has more than one count but fewer than ten. J is TRBJ1-2 and V is TRBV6-2 or TRBV6-3, with a weak D call TRBD1 (6 bases). V was clipped by 7 bases and J by 3 bases, with 15 bases between them. The CDR3 has 14 amino acids. The germline V gene encodes CDR1 MNHEY and CDR2 SVGEGT. The chain's CDR3 is CASNPTGGYYGYTF. The CDR3 DNA is TGTGCCAGCAACCCGACGGGGGGCTACTATGGCTACACCTTC.

The V and J genes are TRBV18 and TRBJ2-3; maybe TRBD1 (6 bases). V lost 6 bases and J 0 bases, leaving 13 bases between the germline ends. The CDR3 is 15 amino acids. Germline CDR1 KGHSH, CDR2 LQKENI. The CDR3 DNA reads as TGTGCCAGCTCCCCCACAGGGTCTAGCACAGATACGCAGTATTTT. It encodes CASSPTGSSTDTQYF.

The chain carries TRBV7-2 and TRBJ2-5, with 7 bases lining up with TRBD1. This CDR3 contains 13 residues. From germline, CDR1 is SGHTA and CDR2 FQGNSA. V was clipped by 6 bases and J by 5 bases; unmatched bases: 6. CDR3 nucleotide sequence: TGTGCCAGCAGAAGGACAGGTGGTGAGACCCAGTACTTC. It specifies CASRRTGGETQYF.

V is TRBV5-4 and J is TRBJ1-6, with D tentatively TRBD1 (6 bases). Germline loops: CDR1 SGHNT, CDR2 YYREEE (reference sequence). V shed 2 bases and J shed 8 bases, with 11 bases lying between them. The CDR3 sequence is 14 residues long. The CDR3, as DNA: TGTGCCAGCAGCTTCGAAGCAGGGGATTCACCCCTCCACTTT. It is translated as CASSFEAGDSPLHF.

The chain uses TRBV4-3 and TRBJ2-7; 11 bases fit TRBD1. Unmatched junction bases numbered 5, after V lost 2 bases and J lost 5 bases. Germline V lookup: CDR1 LGHNA, CDR2 YSLEER. This CDR3 region has 15 residues. CDR3 in DNA: TGCGCCAGCAGCCAACAGGACAGGGGGCTCGACGAGCAGTACTTC. Translation: CASSQQDRGLDEQYF.

The CDR3 reads CASSLVADRTNEKLFF. The CDR3 DNA is TGTGCCAGCAGCTTGGTGGCCGACAGAACTAATGAAAAACTGTTTTTT. The chain couples TRBV5-6 to TRBJ1-4, with D possibly TRBD1 on 5 matching bases. Germline-derived CDR1 and CDR2 are SGHDT and YYEEEE. The CDR3 is 16 residues long. The V and J ends lost 0 bases and 1 base respectively, with 10 bases between them.

The V call is TRBV6-1, the J call TRBJ2-5; possibly TRBD2 for D (5 bases). Trimming pared 2 bases from V and 4 bases from J, leaving 11 bases between. Germline V gene sequence: CDR1 MNHNS, CDR2 SASEGT. This CDR3 spans 14 amino acids. CDR3 loop: CASSEKVEGETQYF. CDR3 coding DNA: TGTGCCAGCAGTGAAAAAGTAGAGGGAGAGACCCAGTACTTC.

The chain has TRBV6-5 and TRBJ2-3; possible D gene TRBD2, 5 bases. This CDR3 is 15 amino acids long. CDR1 and CDR2 from the germline V gene are MNHEY and SVGAGI. The V gene lost 6 bases and the J gene lost 4 bases, with 17 bases spanning the gap. CDR3 nucleotides: TGTGCCAGCAGCCCCTCTCCGGGGTCTGCAGATACGCAGTATTTT. This sequence encodes CASSPSPGSADTQYF.

This rearrangement joins TRBV6-5 to TRBJ2-1, with 10 bases aligning to TRBD2. The junction had 5 bases not matched to a gene; V was cut back by 4 bases and J by 2 bases. The length of the CDR3 is 16 residues. From germline, CDR1 is MNHEY and CDR2 SVGAGI. As DNA, the CDR3 is TGTGCCAGCAGTTCCCTAGCGGGGGCTACCTACAATGAGCAGTTCTTC. This encodes CASSSLAGATYNEQFF.

V and J are TRBV2 and TRBJ2-7, with 8 nucleotides matching TRBD2. Per germline, CDR1 SNHLY and CDR2 FYNNEI. V dropped 2 bases and J dropped 2; count of bases not matched to a gene: 5. The length of the CDR3 is 15 residues. Written as DNA, the CDR3 is TGTGCCAGCAGTGAAAGGCTAGCGGGTGCCTACGAGCAGTACTTC. Protein product: CASSERLAGAYEQYF. Full variable domain (missing parts from reference TRBV2 and TRBJ2-7): EPEVTQTPSHQVTQMGQEVILRCVPISNHLYFYWYRQILGQKVEFLVSFYNNEISEKSEIFDDQFSVERPDGSNFTLKIRSTKLEDSAMYFCASSERLAGAYEQYFGPGTRLTVT.